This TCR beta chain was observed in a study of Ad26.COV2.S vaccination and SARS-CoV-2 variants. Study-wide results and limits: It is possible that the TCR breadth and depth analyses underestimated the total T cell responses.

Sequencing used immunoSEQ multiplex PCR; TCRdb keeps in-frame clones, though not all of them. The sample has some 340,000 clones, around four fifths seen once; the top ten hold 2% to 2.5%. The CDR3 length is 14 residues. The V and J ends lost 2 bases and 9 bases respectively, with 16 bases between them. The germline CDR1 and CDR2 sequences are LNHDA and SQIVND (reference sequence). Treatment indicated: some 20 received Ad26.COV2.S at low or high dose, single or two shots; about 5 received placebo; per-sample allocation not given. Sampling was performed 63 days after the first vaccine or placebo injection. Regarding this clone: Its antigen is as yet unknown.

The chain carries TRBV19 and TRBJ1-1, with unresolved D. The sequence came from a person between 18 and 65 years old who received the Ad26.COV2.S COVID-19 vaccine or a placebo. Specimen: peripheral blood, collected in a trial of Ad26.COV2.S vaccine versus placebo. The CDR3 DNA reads TGTGCCAGTAGTATAACCCAGGCGGCTCCCAAAGCTTTCTTT. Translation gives CASSITQAAPKAFF.